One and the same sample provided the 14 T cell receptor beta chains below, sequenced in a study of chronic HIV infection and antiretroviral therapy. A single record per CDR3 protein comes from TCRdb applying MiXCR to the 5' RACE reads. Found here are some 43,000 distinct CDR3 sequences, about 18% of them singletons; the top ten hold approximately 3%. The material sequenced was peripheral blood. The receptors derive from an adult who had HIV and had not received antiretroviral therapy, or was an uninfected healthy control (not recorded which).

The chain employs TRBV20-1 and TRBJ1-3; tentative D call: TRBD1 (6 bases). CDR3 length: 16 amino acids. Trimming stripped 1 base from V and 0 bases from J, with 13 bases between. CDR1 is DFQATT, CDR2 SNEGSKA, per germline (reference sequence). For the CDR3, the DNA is TGCAGTGCTAGAGGGACAGTACTGAGCTCTGGAAACACCATATATTTT. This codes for CSARGTVLSSGNTIYF.

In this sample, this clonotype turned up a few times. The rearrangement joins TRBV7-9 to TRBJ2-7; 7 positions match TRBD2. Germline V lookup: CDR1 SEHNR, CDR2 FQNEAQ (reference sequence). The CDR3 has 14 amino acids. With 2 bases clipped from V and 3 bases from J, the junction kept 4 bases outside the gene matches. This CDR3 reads CASSLSRTSYEQYF. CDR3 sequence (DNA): TGTGCCAGCAGCTTATCCCGGACTAGCTACGAGCAGTACTTC.

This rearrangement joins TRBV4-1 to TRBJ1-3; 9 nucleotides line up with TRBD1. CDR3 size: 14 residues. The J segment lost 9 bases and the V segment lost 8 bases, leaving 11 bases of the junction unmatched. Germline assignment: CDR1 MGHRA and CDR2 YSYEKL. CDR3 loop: CASGGQGPLGTIYF. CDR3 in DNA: TGCGCCAGCGGGGGACAGGGACCCCTAGGCACCATATATTTT.

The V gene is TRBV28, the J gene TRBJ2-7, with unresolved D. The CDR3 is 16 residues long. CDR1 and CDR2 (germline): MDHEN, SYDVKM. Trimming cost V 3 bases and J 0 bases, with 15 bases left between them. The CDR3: CASSFELNTPSYEQYF. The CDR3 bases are TGTGCCAGCAGTTTTGAGTTGAACACCCCCTCCTACGAGCAGTACTTC. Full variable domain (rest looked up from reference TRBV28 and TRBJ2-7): DVKVTQSSRYLVKRTGEKVFLECVQDMDHENMFWYRQDPGLGLRLIYFSYDVKMKEKGDIPEGYSVSREKKERFSLILESASTNQTSMYLCASSFELNTPSYEQYFGPGTRLTVT.

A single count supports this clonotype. CDR3 sequence: CASGGGRTGDEKLFF. CDR3 sequence (DNA): TGTGCCAGCGGGGGGGGAAGAACAGGAGACGAAAAACTGTTTTTT. The rearrangement links TRBV6-1 to TRBJ1-4; D is possibly TRBD1 (5 bases). The CDR3 is 15 amino acids. Germline V gene sequence: CDR1 MNHNS, CDR2 SASEGT. The V end was cut by 8 bases, the J end by 8 bases, with 21 bases between.

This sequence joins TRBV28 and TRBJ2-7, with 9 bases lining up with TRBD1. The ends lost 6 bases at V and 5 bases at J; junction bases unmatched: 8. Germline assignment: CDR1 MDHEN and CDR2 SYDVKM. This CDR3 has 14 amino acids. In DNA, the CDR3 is TGTGCCAGCAGGCGGACAGGGGTTTCACACGAGCAGTACTTC. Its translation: CASRRTGVSHEQYF.

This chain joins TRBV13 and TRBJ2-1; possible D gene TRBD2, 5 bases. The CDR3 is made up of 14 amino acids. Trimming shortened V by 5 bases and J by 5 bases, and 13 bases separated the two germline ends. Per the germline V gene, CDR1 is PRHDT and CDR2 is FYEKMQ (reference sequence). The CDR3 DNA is TGTGCCAGCAGCATCGAGGGCCTTAACAATGAGCAGTTCTTC. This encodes CASSIEGLNNEQFF.

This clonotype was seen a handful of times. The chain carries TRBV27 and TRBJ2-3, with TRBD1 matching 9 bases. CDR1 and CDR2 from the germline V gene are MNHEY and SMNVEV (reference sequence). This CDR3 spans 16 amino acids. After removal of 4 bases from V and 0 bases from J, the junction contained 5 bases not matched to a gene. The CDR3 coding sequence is TGTGCCAGCAGTTGGTGGACAGGGGCTAGCACAGATACGCAGTATTTT. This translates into CASSWWTGASTDTQYF.

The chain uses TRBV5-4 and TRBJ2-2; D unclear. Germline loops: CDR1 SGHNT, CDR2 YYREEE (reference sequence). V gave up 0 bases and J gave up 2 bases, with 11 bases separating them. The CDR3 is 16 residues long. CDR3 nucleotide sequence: TGTGCCAGCAGCTTGGCGGGCGAAGTAAACACCGGGGAGCTGTTTTTT. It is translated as CASSLAGEVNTGELFF.

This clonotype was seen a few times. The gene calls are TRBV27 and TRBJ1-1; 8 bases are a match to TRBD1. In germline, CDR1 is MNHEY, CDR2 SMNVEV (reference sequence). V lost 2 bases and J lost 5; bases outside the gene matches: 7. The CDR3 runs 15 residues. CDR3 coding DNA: TGTGCCAGCAGTTTAAGTCCCCGGACAGGGACTGAAGCTTTCTTT. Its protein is CASSLSPRTGTEAFF.

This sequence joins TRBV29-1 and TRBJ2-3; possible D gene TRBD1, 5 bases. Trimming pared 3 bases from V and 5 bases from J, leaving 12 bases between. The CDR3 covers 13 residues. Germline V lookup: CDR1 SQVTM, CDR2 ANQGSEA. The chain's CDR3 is CSVDGWGGDTQYF. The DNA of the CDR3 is TGCAGCGTTGACGGGTGGGGCGGAGATACGCAGTATTTT.

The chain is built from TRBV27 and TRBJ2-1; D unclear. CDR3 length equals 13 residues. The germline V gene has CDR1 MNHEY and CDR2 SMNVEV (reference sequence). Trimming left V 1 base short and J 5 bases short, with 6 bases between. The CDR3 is CASSLFVDNEQFF. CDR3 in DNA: TGTGCCAGCAGTTTATTTGTGGACAATGAGCAGTTCTTC.

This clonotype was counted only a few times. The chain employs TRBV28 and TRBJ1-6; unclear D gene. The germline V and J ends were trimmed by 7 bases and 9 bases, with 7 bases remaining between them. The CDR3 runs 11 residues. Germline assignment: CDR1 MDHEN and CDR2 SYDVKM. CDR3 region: CASKALSPLHF. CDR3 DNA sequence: TGTGCCAGCAAGGCCCTTTCACCCCTCCACTTT.

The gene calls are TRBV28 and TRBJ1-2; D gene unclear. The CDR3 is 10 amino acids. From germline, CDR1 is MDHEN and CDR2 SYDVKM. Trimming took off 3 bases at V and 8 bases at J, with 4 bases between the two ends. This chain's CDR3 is CASSFQGYTF. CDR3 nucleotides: TGTGCCAGCAGTTTCCAAGGCTACACCTTC.